This T cell receptor beta chain was captured by sequencing in a study of T cells in Graves' hyperthyroidism and ophthalmopathy. It was RNA transcripts that yielded the amplified TCR beta CDR3 regions. The primer set for the first-round RT-PCR of the TCR CDR3 was HTBI. In TCRdb, the multiplex PCR reads were re-called with MiXCR into one record per CDR3 protein. The sample has more than 450,000 distinct CDR3 sequences, about 14% seen once; the top ten hold approximately 14%. This sequence originates from a middle-aged woman with Graves' hyperthyroidism. Material: blood.

The CDR3 DNA is TGCGCCAGCAGCCAAGTTAGCTGGACCTCCACAGATACGCAGTATTTT. The encoded protein is CASSQVSWTSTDTQYF. The V call is TRBV4-1, the J call TRBJ2-3, with D hard to call. V was trimmed by 1 base and J by 2 bases, leaving 13 bases between them. The CDR3 has 16 residues. Germline V gives CDR1 MGHRA, CDR2 YSYEKL.